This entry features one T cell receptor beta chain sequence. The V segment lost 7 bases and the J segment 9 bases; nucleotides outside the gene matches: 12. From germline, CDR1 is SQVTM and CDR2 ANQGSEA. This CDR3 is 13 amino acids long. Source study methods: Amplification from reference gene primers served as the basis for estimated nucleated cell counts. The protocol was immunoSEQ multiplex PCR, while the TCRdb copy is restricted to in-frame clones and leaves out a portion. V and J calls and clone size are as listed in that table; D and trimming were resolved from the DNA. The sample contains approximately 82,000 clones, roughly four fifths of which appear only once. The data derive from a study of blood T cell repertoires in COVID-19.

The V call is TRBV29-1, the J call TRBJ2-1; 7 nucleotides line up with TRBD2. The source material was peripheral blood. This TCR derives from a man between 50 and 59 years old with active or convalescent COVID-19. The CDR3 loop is CSAGEPGGSEQFF. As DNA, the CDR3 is TGCAGCGCCGGTGAGCCCGGGGGGTCTGAGCAGTTCTTC.